Listed below are T cell receptor beta chains from one sample, sequenced in a study of blood T cell repertoires in COVID-19. Assay: immunoSEQ multiplex PCR; the TCRdb copy retains only in-frame clones and omits some. In the table there are 100,000 or so clones, under 90% of which are singletons. The material sequenced was peripheral blood. These TCRs come from a man older than 75 with acute or convalescent COVID-19. Both conserved end residues are part of each CDR3. The D gene is left open where the match is weak. The size entry is marked missing in some rows and otherwise reads once, few, many or a size class.

V gene: TRBV6-6
J gene: TRBJ1-1
D gene: TRBD1
clone size: few
CDR3 DNA: TGTGCCAGCAGTCGCGTACAGGGGCGGGGGAACACTGAAGCTTTCTTT
CDR3 protein: CASSRVQGRGNTEAFF

V gene: TRBV27
J gene: TRBJ2-3
D gene: TRBD1
clone size: .
CDR3 DNA: TGTGCCAGCAGCGGAACCACAGGACAGGGAGCGTTTGGCACAGATACGCAGTATTTT
CDR3 protein: CASSGTTGQGAFGTDTQYF

V gene: TRBV30
J gene: TRBJ1-3
D gene: .
clone size: few
CDR3 DNA: TGTGCCTGGAGTGTATTGGCAGCTGGAAACACCATATATTTT
CDR3 protein: CAWSVLAAGNTIYF

V gene: TRBV24-1
J gene: TRBJ1-5
D gene: TRBD1
clone size: .
CDR3 DNA: TGTGCCACCAGTGACTCTACAGGGGGCCCCAATCAGCCCCAGCATTTT
CDR3 protein: CATSDSTGGPNQPQHF

V gene: TRBV30
J gene: TRBJ1-5
D gene: .
clone size: few
CDR3 DNA: TGTGCCTGGAGTGTTGGGGGGTTGAATCAGCCCCAGCATTTT
CDR3 protein: CAWSVGGLNQPQHF

V gene: TRBV4-2
J gene: TRBJ1-4
D gene: .
clone size: .
CDR3 DNA: TGTGCCAGCAGCTCTGGGTCAGGGAATGAAAAACTGTTTTTT
CDR3 protein: CASSSGSGNEKLFF

V gene: TRBV29-1
J gene: TRBJ1-5
D gene: .
clone size: .
CDR3 DNA: TGCAGCGTTGAGATAGGGGCGTCAGGTCAGCCCCAGCATTTT
CDR3 protein: CSVEIGASGQPQHF

V gene: TRBV24-1
J gene: TRBJ2-5
D gene: TRBD1
clone size: .
CDR3 DNA: TGTGCCACCAGTGTTGGGACAGGGGATGGCGAGACCCAGTACTTC
CDR3 protein: CATSVGTGDGETQYF

V gene: TRBV2
J gene: TRBJ2-5
D gene: TRBD1
clone size: .
CDR3 DNA: TGTGCCAGCAGTTCACAGGGGAAAGAGACCCAGTACTTC
CDR3 protein: CASSSQGKETQYF

V gene: TRBV27
J gene: TRBJ2-1
D gene: TRBD2
clone size: once
CDR3 DNA: TGTGCCAGCAGTTCCTGGGGACTAGCGGCGGGTGAGCAGTTCTTC
CDR3 protein: CASSSWGLAAGEQFF

V gene: TRBV6-5
J gene: TRBJ2-2
D gene: .
clone size: .
CDR3 DNA: TGTGCCAGCACCTTGCAAGGGGGACCCGGGGAGCTGTTTTTT
CDR3 protein: CASTLQGGPGELFF

V gene: TRBV28
J gene: TRBJ2-7
D gene: TRBD2
clone size: .
CDR3 DNA: TGTGCCAGCAGTTTAGGGACTAGCGGGTCCTCCCGGCTGTACTTC
CDR3 protein: CASSLGTSGSSRLYF

V gene: TRBV18
J gene: TRBJ2-7
D gene: TRBD1
clone size: .
CDR3 DNA: TGTGCCAGCTCAACCAGTGGGACAGGGGGCTACGAGCAGTACTTC
CDR3 protein: CASSTSGTGGYEQYF

V gene: TRBV7-2
J gene: TRBJ1-4
D gene: TRBD1
clone size: .
CDR3 DNA: TGTGCCAGCAGCCCGGGACAGATCTATGGTGAAAAACTGTTTTTT
CDR3 protein: CASSPGQIYGEKLFF

V gene: TRBV18
J gene: TRBJ2-3
D gene: .
clone size: .
CDR3 DNA: TGTGCCAGCTCAACCACCCGGGAAGAATCGCAGTATTTT
CDR3 protein: CASSTTREESQYF

V gene: TRBV7-2
J gene: TRBJ2-3
D gene: .
clone size: .
CDR3 DNA: TGTGCCAGCAGCTTAGTCGGTCCAGGAGGAGATACGCAGTATTTT
CDR3 protein: CASSLVGPGGDTQYF

V gene: TRBV5-6
J gene: TRBJ2-1
D gene: TRBD1
clone size: .
CDR3 DNA: TGTGCCAGCAGTCCCGGGACAGGGTCATACAATGAGCAGTTCTTC
CDR3 protein: CASSPGTGSYNEQFF

V gene: TRBV6-5
J gene: TRBJ1-2
D gene: TRBD1
clone size: .
CDR3 DNA: TGTGCCAGCAGTTACTCTGGGGACAGCTTCTATGGCTACACCTTC
CDR3 protein: CASSYSGDSFYGYTF

V gene: TRBV5-1
J gene: TRBJ2-2
D gene: .
clone size: .
CDR3 DNA: TGCGCCAGCAGCTTGCCCGGGGCCGGGGAGCTGTTTTTT
CDR3 protein: CASSLPGAGELFF

V gene: TRBV11-3
J gene: TRBJ2-1
D gene: TRBD2
clone size: once
CDR3 DNA: TGTGCCAGCAGCTTTTCTCGGACTAGCGGGATGGGGAATGAGCAGTTCTTC
CDR3 protein: CASSFSRTSGMGNEQFF

V gene: TRBV5-4
J gene: TRBJ1-1
D gene: .
clone size: .
CDR3 DNA: TGTGCCAGCAGCTTGGCGTCACAGGGAGACGAAGCTTTCTTT
CDR3 protein: CASSLASQGDEAFF

V gene: TRBV5-8
J gene: TRBJ1-2
D gene: .
clone size: few
CDR3 DNA: TGTGCCAGCAGCTCTACCCCTACTTCGGGATATGGCTACACCTTC
CDR3 protein: CASSSTPTSGYGYTF

V gene: TRBV27
J gene: TRBJ2-1
D gene: TRBD2
clone size: .
CDR3 DNA: TGTGCCAGCAGTTTCAGGGAGGGCCTATGGCAGTTCTTC
CDR3 protein: CASSFREGLWQFF

V gene: TRBV6-1
J gene: TRBJ1-5
D gene: .
clone size: few
CDR3 DNA: TGTGCCAGCAGTGAAGGTGTCAGGGGACATCAGCCCCAGCATTTT
CDR3 protein: CASSEGVRGHQPQHF

V gene: TRBV29-1
J gene: TRBJ2-1
D gene: .
clone size: few
CDR3 DNA: TGCAGCGTTGATTTAAAGCGGGCCTACAATGAGCAGTTCTTC
CDR3 protein: CSVDLKRAYNEQFF

V gene: TRBV11-1
J gene: TRBJ1-1
D gene: .
clone size: .
CDR3 DNA: TGTGCCAGCAGCTTATTCCAGCCTAGGAACACTGAAGCTTTCTTT
CDR3 protein: CASSLFQPRNTEAFF

V gene: TRBV30
J gene: TRBJ2-6
D gene: .
clone size: .
CDR3 DNA: TGTGCCTGGAGTCCTATATTCTCTGGGGCCAACGTCCTGACTTTC
CDR3 protein: CAWSPIFSGANVLTF

V gene: TRBV19
J gene: TRBJ1-1
D gene: TRBD1
clone size: .
CDR3 DNA: TGTGCCAGTAGTCCTAGGACAGGGAGCGCTGAAGCTTTCTTT
CDR3 protein: CASSPRTGSAEAFF

V gene: TRBV14
J gene: TRBJ1-2
D gene: .
clone size: few
CDR3 DNA: TGTGCCAGCAGCCAAGAACTAGGGCGGGACTATGGCTACACCTTC
CDR3 protein: CASSQELGRDYGYTF

V gene: TRBV2
J gene: TRBJ1-2
D gene: .
clone size: .
CDR3 DNA: TGTGCCAGCAGTGGAACAGGTCCAGCTAACTATGGCTACACCTTC
CDR3 protein: CASSGTGPANYGYTF

V gene: TRBV28
J gene: TRBJ1-5
D gene: .
clone size: .
CDR3 DNA: TGTGCCAGCAGTTTACCAGCAGGGGCGAGGCAGCCCCAGCATTTT
CDR3 protein: CASSLPAGARQPQHF

V gene: TRBV5-1
J gene: TRBJ2-6
D gene: TRBD1
clone size: .
CDR3 DNA: TGCGCCAGCAGCTTGGGACAGGGGAACCCTGGGGCCAACGTCCTGACTTTC
CDR3 protein: CASSLGQGNPGANVLTF

V gene: TRBV19
J gene: TRBJ2-1
D gene: TRBD2
clone size: .
CDR3 DNA: TGTGCCAGTGAAGCGGGGACCTCCTACAATGAGCAGTTCTTC
CDR3 protein: CASEAGTSYNEQFF

V gene: TRBV3-1/TRBV3-2
J gene: TRBJ2-7
D gene: TRBD2
clone size: .
CDR3 DNA: TGTGCCAGCCGCCGTGCGGGAGGGCCAGCGGACGAGCAGTACTTC
CDR3 protein: CASRRAGGPADEQYF

V gene: TRBV28
J gene: TRBJ1-3
D gene: TRBD1
clone size: .
CDR3 DNA: TGTGCCAGCAGTCCTCCGGGACAGGGCAACACCATATATTTT
CDR3 protein: CASSPPGQGNTIYF

V gene: TRBV18
J gene: TRBJ1-3
D gene: TRBD1
clone size: .
CDR3 DNA: TGTGCCAGCTCACCCCGGGACAGGGAAAACACCATATATTTT
CDR3 protein: CASSPRDRENTIYF

V gene: TRBV30
J gene: TRBJ1-2
D gene: TRBD1
clone size: once
CDR3 DNA: TGTGCCTGGAGTGTACAGGGGGCGCGGGGTTCGGGTAACTATGGCTACACCTTC
CDR3 protein: CAWSVQGARGSGNYGYTF

V gene: TRBV30
J gene: TRBJ2-2
D gene: TRBD2
clone size: few
CDR3 DNA: TGTGCCTGGAGTAAACTAGCGGGCCAAACCGGGGAGCTGTTTTTT
CDR3 protein: CAWSKLAGQTGELFF

V gene: TRBV5-1
J gene: TRBJ2-1
D gene: .
clone size: .
CDR3 DNA: TGCGCCAGCAGCTTATTCAGGGACTCCTACAATGAGCAGTTCTTC
CDR3 protein: CASSLFRDSYNEQFF

V gene: TRBV5-1
J gene: TRBJ2-2
D gene: TRBD1
clone size: .
CDR3 DNA: TGCGCCAGCAGCCGGGACAGAGGGGTCGGGGAGCTGTTTTTT
CDR3 protein: CASSRDRGVGELFF